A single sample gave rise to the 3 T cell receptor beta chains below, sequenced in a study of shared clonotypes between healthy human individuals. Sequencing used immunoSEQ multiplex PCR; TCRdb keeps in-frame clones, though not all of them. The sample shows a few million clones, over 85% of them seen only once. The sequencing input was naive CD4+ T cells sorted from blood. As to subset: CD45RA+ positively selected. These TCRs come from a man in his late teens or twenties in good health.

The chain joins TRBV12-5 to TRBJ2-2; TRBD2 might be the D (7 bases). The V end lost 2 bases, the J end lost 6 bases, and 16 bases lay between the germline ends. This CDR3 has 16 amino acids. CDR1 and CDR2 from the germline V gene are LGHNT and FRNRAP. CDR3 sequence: CASGLTPGGLAGELFF. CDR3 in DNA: TGTGCTAGTGGTTTGACTCCCGGGGGGCTGGCCGGGGAGCTGTTTTTT.

The CDR3 sequence: CASSLFPGANTGELFF. The DNA for the CDR3 is TGTGCCAGCAGTTTATTCCCAGGGGCCAACACCGGGGAGCTGTTTTTT. V and J are TRBV28 and TRBJ2-2; TRBD1 might be the D (6 bases). CDR1 is MDHEN and CDR2 is SYDVKM in the germline V gene. This CDR3 spans 16 amino acids. Trimming took 1 base from V and 2 from J, leaving 11 bases between them.

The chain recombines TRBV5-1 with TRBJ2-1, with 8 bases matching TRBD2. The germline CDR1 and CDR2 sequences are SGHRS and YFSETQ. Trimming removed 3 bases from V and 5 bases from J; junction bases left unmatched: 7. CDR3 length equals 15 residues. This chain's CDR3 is CASSSTSVPDNEQFF. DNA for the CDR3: TGCGCCAGCAGCTCGACTAGCGTCCCGGACAATGAGCAGTTCTTC.